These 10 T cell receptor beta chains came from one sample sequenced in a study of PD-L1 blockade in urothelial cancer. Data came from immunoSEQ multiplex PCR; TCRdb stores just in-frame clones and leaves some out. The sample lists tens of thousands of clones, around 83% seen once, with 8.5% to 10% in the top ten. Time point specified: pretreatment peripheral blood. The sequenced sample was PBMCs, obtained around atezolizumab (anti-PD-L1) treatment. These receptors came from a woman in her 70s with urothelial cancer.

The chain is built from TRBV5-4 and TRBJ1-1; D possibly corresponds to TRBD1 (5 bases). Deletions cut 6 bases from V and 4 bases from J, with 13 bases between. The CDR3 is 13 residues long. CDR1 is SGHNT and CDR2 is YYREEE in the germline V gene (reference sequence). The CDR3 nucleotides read TGTGCCAGCACCCTTCAGGGAGGCACTGAAGCTTTCTTT. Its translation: CASTLQGGTEAFF.

Here the CDR3 reads CASSPIQGFDEQYF. The DNA for the CDR3 is TGTGCCAGCAGTCCCATACAGGGGTTCGACGAGCAGTACTTC. V usage is TRBV4-2 and J usage is TRBJ2-7; 7 nucleotides align to TRBD1. V dropped 6 bases and J dropped 5; count of bases not matched to a gene: 10. The CDR3 extends over 14 amino acids. Germline CDR1 LGHNA, CDR2 YNFKEQ.

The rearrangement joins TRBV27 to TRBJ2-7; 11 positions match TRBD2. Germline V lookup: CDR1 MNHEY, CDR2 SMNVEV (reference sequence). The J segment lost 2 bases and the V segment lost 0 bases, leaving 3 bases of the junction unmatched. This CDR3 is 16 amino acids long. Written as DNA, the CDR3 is TGTGCCAGCAGTTTATCCAGACTAGCGGGACCCTACGAGCAGTACTTC. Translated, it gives CASSLSRLAGPYEQYF.

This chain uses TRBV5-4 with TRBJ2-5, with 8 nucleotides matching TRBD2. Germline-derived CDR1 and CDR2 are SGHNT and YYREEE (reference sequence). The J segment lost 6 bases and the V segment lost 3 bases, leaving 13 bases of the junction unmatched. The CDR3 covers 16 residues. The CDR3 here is CASSSYFSGNQKTQYF. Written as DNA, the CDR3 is TGTGCCAGCAGCTCCTACTTTAGCGGGAATCAGAAGACCCAGTACTTC.

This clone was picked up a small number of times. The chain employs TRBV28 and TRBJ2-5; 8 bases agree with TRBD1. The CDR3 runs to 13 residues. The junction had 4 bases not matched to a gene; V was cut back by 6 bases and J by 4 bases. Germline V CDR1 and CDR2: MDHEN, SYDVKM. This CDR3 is CASSSGQGETQYF. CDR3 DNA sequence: TGTGCCAGCAGCAGCGGACAGGGAGAGACCCAGTACTTC. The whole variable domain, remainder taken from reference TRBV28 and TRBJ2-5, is DVKVTQSSRYLVKRTGEKVFLECVQDMDHENMFWYRQDPGLGLRLIYFSYDVKMKEKGDIPEGYSVSREKKERFSLILESASTNQTSMYLCASSSGQGETQYFGPGTRLLVL.

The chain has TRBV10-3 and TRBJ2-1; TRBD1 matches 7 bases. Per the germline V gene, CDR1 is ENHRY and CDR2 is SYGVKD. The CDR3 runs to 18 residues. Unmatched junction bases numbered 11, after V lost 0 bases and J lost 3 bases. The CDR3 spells CAISESSAKGQNYNEQFF. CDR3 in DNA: TGTGCCATCAGTGAGTCGAGTGCTAAGGGACAGAACTACAATGAGCAGTTCTTC.

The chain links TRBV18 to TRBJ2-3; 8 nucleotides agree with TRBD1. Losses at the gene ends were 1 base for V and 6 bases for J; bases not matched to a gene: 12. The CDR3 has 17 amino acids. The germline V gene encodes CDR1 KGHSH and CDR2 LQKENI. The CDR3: CASSPLRTGQVKDTQYF. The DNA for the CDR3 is TGTGCCAGCTCACCACTCAGGACGGGACAGGTGAAGGATACGCAGTATTTT.

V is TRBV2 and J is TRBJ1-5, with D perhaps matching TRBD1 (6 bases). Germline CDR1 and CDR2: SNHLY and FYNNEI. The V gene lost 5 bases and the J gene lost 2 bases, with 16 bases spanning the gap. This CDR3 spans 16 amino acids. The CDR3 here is CASSPPGGQGNQPQHF. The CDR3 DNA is TGTGCCAGCAGTCCCCCCGGGGGGCAGGGCAATCAGCCCCAGCATTTT.

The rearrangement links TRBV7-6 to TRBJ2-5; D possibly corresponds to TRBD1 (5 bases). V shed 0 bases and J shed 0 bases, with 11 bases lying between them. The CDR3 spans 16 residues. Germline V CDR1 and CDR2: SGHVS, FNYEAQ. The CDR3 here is CASSLAGVPNQETQYF. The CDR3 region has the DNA TGTGCCAGCAGCTTAGCAGGGGTCCCCAACCAAGAGACCCAGTACTTC.

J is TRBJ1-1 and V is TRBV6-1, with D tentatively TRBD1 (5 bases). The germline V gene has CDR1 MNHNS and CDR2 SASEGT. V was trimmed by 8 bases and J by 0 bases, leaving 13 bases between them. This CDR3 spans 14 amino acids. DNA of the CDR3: TGTGCCAGCTATGGCGCGGGGGTGAACACTGAAGCTTTCTTT. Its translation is CASYGAGVNTEAFF.